This T cell receptor beta chain originates from a study of shared clonotypes between healthy human individuals. The study's findings and limits: Rarefaction demonstrated incomplete sorted-subset sequencing despite large depth. Only a few donors were included, so the genetic and exposure-history diversity represented was limited. Clonotype sharing across several donors was observed for around 4.8% of naive CD4 clonotypes.

It was CD45RO-negative cells, positively selected for CCR7, that made up naive CD8 cells, with terminally differentiated effector memory CD45RA+ cells excluded. The study enrolled healthy HIV-negative adults without recent acute infections or vaccinations as donors. Concerning this clone: Its antigen is unidentified.

Data came from immunoSEQ multiplex PCR; TCRdb stores just in-frame clones and leaves some out. The data contain more than 2 million clones, about 95% of them singletons. J lost 4 bases, V lost 4 bases, and 9 bases had no gene match. Germline CDR1 is SEHNR and CDR2 is FQNEAQ (reference sequence). CDR3 size: 17 residues. The V gene is TRBV7-9, the J gene TRBJ2-1, with TRBD2 matching over 11 bases. This receptor was identified in a man younger than 35 in good health. The sample taken for sequencing was naive CD8+ T cells sorted from blood. This chain's CDR3 is CASSSSLLAGEYNEQFF. In DNA, the CDR3 is TGTGCCAGCAGCTCCTCCTTACTAGCGGGGGAGTACAATGAGCAGTTCTTC.